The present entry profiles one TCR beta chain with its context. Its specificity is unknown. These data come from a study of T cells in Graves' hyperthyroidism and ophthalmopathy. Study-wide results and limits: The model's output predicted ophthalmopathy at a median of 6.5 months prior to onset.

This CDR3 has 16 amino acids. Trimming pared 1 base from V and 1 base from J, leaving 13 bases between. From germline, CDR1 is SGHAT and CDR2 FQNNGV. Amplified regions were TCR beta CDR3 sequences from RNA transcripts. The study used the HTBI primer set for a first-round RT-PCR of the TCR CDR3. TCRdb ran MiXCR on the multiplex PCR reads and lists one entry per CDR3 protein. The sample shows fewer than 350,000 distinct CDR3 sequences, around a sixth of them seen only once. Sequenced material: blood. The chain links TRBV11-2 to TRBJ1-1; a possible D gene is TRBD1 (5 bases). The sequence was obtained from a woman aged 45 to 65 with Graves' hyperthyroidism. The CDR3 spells CASSLGGALSNTEAFF. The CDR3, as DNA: TGTGCCAGCAGCTTAGGAGGGGCCCTCTCGAACACTGAAGCTTTCTTT.